These T cell receptor beta chains were read from a single sample in a study of regulatory T cells in long-lasting Graves disease. TCRdb processed the multiplex PCR reads anew with MiXCR; each CDR3 protein has one entry. The table includes 530,000 or so distinct CDR3 sequences, around an eighth detected once. The data were also submitted as part of a second study, on T cells in Graves' hyperthyroidism and ophthalmopathy.

The sample in question was peripheral blood mononuclear cells (PBMCs), obtained at new diagnosis, from a patient treated with antithyroid drugs. These receptors were taken from a man younger than 45 with Graves disease. The CDR3 runs from the conserved cysteine through the conserved F or W. D genes are given only for firm matches. Clone size, where shown, is once, few, many, or a class for clones that have expanded.

clone_size	v_call	j_call	d_call	cdr3_nt	cdr3_aa
NA	TRBV20-1	TRBJ2-1	TRBD2	TGCAGTCCGACTAGCGGGAGCTACGAGCAGTTCTTC	CSPTSGSYEQFF
many	TRBV10-3	TRBJ2-7	TRBD1	TGTGCCATCAGGACCCGGGACAGGGGAAGTAGCGGCTACGAGCAGTACTTC	CAIRTRDRGSSGYEQYF
many	TRBV10-3	TRBJ1-1	NA	TGTGCCATCAGTGAGGGGGTCCTGAACACTGAAGCTTTCTTT	CAISEGVLNTEAFF
many	TRBV27	TRBJ2-1	NA	TGTGCCAGCAGTTCCTCCGACAGAGACGATGAGCAGTTCTTC	CASSSSDRDDEQFF
many	TRBV6-9	TRBJ2-1	NA	TGTGCCAGCAGTTACCCATCGTACAATGAGCAGTTCTTC	CASSYPSYNEQFF
few	TRBV6-1	TRBJ1-6	NA	TGTGCCAGCACCTCTCTGCAGGGAGGTAATTCACCCCTCCACTTT	CASTSLQGGNSPLHF
NA	TRBV7-8	TRBJ2-5	NA	TGTGCCAGCAGCTCCCACCGACTTATCCAAGAGACCCAGTACTTC	CASSSHRLIQETQYF
many	TRBV7-9	TRBJ2-1	TRBD2	TGTGCCAGCAGCTTCCGACTAGCGGGAGGGGTCCTAGGGGCCAATGAGCAGTTCTTC	CASSFRLAGGVLGANEQFF
many	TRBV10-3	TRBJ2-7	NA	TGTGCCATCAAGGGACTTGGGTCCTACGAGCAGTACTTC	CAIKGLGSYEQYF
many	TRBV10-3	TRBJ2-7	NA	TGTGCCATCAGTGAAAAGGGGGGACGGGGATCCTACGAGCAGTACTTC	CAISEKGGRGSYEQYF
many	TRBV30	TRBJ2-7	TRBD2	TGTGCCTGGACCAAGACTAGCGCAACCTACGAGCAGTACTTC	CAWTKTSATYEQYF
many	TRBV24-1	TRBJ2-1	NA	TGTGCCACCAGTGATTTGCCGGGCAGGGAGGAGGGCGAGCAGTTCTTC	CATSDLPGREEGEQFF
many	TRBV7-2	TRBJ2-1	NA	TGTGCCAGCAGCCCCCGGACTACCTACAATGAGCAGTTCTTC	CASSPRTTYNEQFF
NA	TRBV11-2	TRBJ1-4	TRBD1	TGTGCCAGCAGCACCCCGGGACAGCTGGATGAAAAACTGTTTTTT	CASSTPGQLDEKLFF
many	TRBV20-1	TRBJ1-4	TRBD1	TGCAGTGCCACCGACGACAGGGGCGGCGGAAAACTGTTTTTT	CSATDDRGGGKLFF
NA	TRBV18	TRBJ1-1	TRBD1	TGTGCCAGCTCACCGACAGGGTTCACTGAAGCTTTCTTT	CASSPTGFTEAFF
many	TRBV15	TRBJ2-1	TRBD1	TGTGCCACCAGAGAGGGACAGAGCTCCTACAATGAGCAGTTCTTC	CATREGQSSYNEQFF
NA	TRBV24-1	TRBJ1-5	NA	TGTGCCACCAGTGACCAAAACAGGGCGGGCAATCAGCCCCAGCATTTT	CATSDQNRAGNQPQHF
few	TRBV27	TRBJ2-3	NA	TGTGCCAGCAGGCCACGCTCCACAGATACGCAGTATTTT	CASRPRSTDTQYF
many	TRBV6-1	TRBJ1-3	TRBD1	TGTGCCAGCAGTCGGACAGGCTCGTGGGGAAACACCATATATTTT	CASSRTGSWGNTIYF
few	TRBV29-1	TRBJ2-6	TRBD2	TGCAGCGTTGCCCCCGGGGGTAGCGGGAGGGCCTGGCTTAACTCTGGGGCCAACGTCCTGACTTTC	CSVAPGGSGRAWLNSGANVLTF
NA	TRBV12-3/TRBV12-4	TRBJ2-7	NA	TGTGCCAGCACTCAGGCTGGTGTCTTTAATAACGAGCAGTACTTC	CASTQAGVFNNEQYF